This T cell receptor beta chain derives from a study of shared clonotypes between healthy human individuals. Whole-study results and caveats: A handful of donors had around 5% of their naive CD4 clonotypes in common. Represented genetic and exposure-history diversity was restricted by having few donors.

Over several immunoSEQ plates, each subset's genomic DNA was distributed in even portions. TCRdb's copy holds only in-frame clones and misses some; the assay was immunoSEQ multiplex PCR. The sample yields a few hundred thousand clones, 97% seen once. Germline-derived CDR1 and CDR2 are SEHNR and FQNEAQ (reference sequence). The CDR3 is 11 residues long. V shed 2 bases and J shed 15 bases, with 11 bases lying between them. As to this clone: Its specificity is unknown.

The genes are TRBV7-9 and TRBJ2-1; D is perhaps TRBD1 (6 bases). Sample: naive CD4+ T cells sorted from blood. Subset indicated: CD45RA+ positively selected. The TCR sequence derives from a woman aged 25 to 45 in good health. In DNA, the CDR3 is TGTGCCAGCAGCTTAATCAGGGGAACGTTCTTC. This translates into CASSLIRGTFF.